Shown below are 5 T cell receptor beta chains from a single sample sequenced in a study of T cell responses to AZD1222 COVID-19 vaccine. Generated by immunoSEQ multiplex PCR, the TCRdb table keeps only in-frame clones and is missing some. In the table there are 140,000 or so clones, roughly 91% of which are singletons. Source: peripheral blood, taken 28 days after the second AZD1222 dose. The receptors originated from an adult who received the AZD1222 COVID-19 vaccine.

The sample holds one count of this clone. The rearrangement uses TRBV3-1 (or the pseudogene TRBV3-2) and TRBJ2-7; the D is unclear. The CDR3 extends over 15 amino acids. Trimming took off 4 bases at V and 1 base at J, with 14 bases between the two ends. Germline V gene data show CDR1 as LGHDT and CDR2 as YNNKEL (reference sequence). The CDR3 region has the DNA TGTGCCAGCAGCCGCGGTTTGAGTGGATCCTACGAGCAGTACTTC. It is translated as CASSRGLSGSYEQYF.

This clone was counted once. The V and J genes are TRBV12-2 and TRBJ1-5; the D segment call TRBD1 is taken from the table without a DNA check. TRBV12-2 is recorded as a pseudogene. CDR3 length: 19 amino acids. The DNA for the CDR3 is TGTGCAAGTCGCTTAGTGGCTCGGACAGGGGCTGAGATCAATCAGCCCCAGCATTTT. It translates to CASRLVARTGAEINQPQHF.

This clone was recorded only once. The chain couples TRBV29-1 to TRBJ2-5, with 7 positions matching TRBD1. With 5 bases clipped from V and 6 bases from J, the junction kept 12 bases outside the gene matches. The CDR3 is 14 residues long. In germline, CDR1 is SQVTM, CDR2 ANQGSEA. The CDR3 region has the DNA TGCAGCGTTATGGCGGCAGGGGGTCGGCAGACCCAGTACTTC. Translating gives CSVMAAGGRQTQYF.

The V gene is TRBV30, the J gene TRBJ2-1; 12 bases align to TRBD2. Germline V gene sequence: CDR1 GTSNPN, CDR2 SVGIG (reference sequence). The V gene end was trimmed by 8 bases and the J gene end by 8 bases; junction bases not matched to a gene: 7. There are 13 residues in the CDR3. As DNA, the CDR3 is TGTGCCCGATCTAGCGGGAGGGCCGATGAGCAGTTCTTC. Protein: CARSSGRADEQFF. Combining the CDR3 with reference TRBV30 and TRBJ2-1 gives the whole variable domain SQTIHQWPATLVQPVGSPLSLECTVEGTSNPNLYWYRQAAGRGLQLLFYSVGIGQISSEVPQNLSASRPQDRQFILSSKKLLLSDSGFYLCARSSGRADEQFFGPGTRLTVL.

The chain recombines TRBV4-3 with TRBJ1-1, with D maybe TRBD1 (6 bases). This CDR3 comprises 16 residues. Trimming shortened V by 1 base and J by 3 bases, and 15 bases separated the two germline ends. Germline loops: CDR1 LGHNA, CDR2 YSLEER. The CDR3 DNA follows: TGCGCCAGCAGCCAAGGGGTGGGGGGCGCGGACACTGAAGCTTTCTTT. It yields the protein CASSQGVGGADTEAFF.